The T cell receptor (beta chain) described here comes from a study of CD8 T cells in Susac syndrome. CDR3 size: 14 residues. Deletions cut 8 bases from V and 2 bases from J, with 16 bases between. In germline, CDR1 is SQVTM, CDR2 ANQGSEA. Random-hexamer reverse transcription was applied to about 0.45 to 1 ug RNA. The authors amplified TCR beta CDR3 across 54 Vbeta and 13 Jbeta using immunoSEQ multiplex PCR. TCRdb reprocessed the immunoSEQ multiplex PCR reads with MiXCR, giving one entry per CDR3 protein. The data show about 200,000 distinct CDR3 sequences, 90% to 95% seen once. Sequenced: CD4+ T cells from PBMCs. This receptor was identified in a human donor with multiple sclerosis. The rearrangement uses TRBV29-1 and TRBJ1-3; D uncertain. The CDR3 DNA reads TGCAGCCCGAACGGCAGGCTAACTGGAAACACCATATATTTT. This gives the protein CSPNGRLTGNTIYF.